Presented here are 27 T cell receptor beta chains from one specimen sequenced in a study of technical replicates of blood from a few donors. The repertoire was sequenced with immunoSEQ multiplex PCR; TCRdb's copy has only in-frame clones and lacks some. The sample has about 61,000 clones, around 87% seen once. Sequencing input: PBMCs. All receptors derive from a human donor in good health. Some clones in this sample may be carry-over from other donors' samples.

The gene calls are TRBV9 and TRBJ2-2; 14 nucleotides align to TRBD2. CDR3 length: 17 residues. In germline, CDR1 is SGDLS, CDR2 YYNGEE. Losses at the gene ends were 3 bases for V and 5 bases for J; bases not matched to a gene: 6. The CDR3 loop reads CASSARLAGGVTGELFF. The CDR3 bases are TGTGCCAGCAGCGCCCGACTAGCGGGGGGGGTGACCGGGGAGCTGTTTTTT.

CDR3 in amino acids: CASSDGGATDTQYF. The CDR3 region has the DNA TGTGCCAGCAGTGACGGGGGGGCCACAGATACGCAGTATTTT. The J gene is TRBJ2-3, the V gene TRBV6-4, with TRBD2 as a possible D gene (7 bases). There are 14 residues in the CDR3. V was shortened by 2 bases and J by 2 bases, with 8 bases between the two germline ends. Germline V gene data show CDR1 as MRHNA and CDR2 as SNTAGT.

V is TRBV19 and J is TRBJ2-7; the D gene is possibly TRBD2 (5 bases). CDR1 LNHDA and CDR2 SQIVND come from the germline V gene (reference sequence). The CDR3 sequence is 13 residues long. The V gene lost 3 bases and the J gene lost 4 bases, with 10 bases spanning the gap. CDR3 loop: CASSIGVGYEQYF. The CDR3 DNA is TGTGCCAGTAGTATCGGGGTGGGATACGAGCAGTACTTC.

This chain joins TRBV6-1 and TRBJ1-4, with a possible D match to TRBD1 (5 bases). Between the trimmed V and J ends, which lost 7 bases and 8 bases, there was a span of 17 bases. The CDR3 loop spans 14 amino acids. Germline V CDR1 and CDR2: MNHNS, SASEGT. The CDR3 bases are TGTGCCAGCACCGGTGGAGGGGCAGGAGAAAAACTGTTTTTT. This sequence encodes CASTGGGAGEKLFF.

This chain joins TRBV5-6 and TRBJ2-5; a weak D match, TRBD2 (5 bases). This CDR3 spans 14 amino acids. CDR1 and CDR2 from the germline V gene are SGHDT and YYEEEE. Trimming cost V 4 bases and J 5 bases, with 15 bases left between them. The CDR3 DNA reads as TGTGCCAGCAGCGTACGAGAGGGTGGGGAGACCCAGTACTTC. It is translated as CASSVREGGETQYF.

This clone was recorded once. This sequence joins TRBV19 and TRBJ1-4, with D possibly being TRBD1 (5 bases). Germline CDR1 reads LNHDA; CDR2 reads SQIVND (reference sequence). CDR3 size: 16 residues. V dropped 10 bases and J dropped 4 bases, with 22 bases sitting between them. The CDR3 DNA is TGTGCCACCTCTTCCACCGTGGGGCGATTTAATGAAAAACTGTTTTTT. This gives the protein CATSSTVGRFNEKLFF.

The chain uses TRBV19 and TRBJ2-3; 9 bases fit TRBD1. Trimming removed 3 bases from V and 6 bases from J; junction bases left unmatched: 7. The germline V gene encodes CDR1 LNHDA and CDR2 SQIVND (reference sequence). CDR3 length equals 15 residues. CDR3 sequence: CASSIRTGAMDTQYF. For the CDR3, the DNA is TGTGCCAGTAGTATTCGGACAGGGGCGATGGATACGCAGTATTTT.

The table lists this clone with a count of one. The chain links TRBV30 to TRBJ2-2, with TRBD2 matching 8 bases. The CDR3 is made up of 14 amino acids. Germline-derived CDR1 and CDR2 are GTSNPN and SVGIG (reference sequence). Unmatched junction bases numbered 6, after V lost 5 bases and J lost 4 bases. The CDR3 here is CAWQTGRGTGELFF. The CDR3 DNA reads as TGTGCCTGGCAGACCGGGAGGGGCACCGGGGAGCTGTTTTTT.

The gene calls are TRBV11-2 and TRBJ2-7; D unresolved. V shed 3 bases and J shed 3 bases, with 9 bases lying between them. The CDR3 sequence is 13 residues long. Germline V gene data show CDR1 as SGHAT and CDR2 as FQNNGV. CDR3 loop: CASSFEQLYEQYF. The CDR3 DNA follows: TGTGCCAGCAGCTTTGAACAGCTCTACGAGCAGTACTTC.

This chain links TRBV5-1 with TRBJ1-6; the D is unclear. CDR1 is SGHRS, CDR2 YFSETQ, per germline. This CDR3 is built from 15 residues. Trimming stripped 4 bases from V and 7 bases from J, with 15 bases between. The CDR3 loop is CASSPGDPGNSPLHF. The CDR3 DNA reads TGCGCCAGCAGCCCTGGGGATCCGGGAAATTCACCCCTCCACTTT.

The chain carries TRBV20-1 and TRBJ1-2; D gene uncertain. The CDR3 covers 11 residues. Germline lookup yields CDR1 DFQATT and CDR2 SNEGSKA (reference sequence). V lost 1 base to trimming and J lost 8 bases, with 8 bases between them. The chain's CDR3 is CSARGAVGYTF. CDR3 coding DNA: TGCAGTGCTAGAGGGGCCGTGGGCTACACCTTC.

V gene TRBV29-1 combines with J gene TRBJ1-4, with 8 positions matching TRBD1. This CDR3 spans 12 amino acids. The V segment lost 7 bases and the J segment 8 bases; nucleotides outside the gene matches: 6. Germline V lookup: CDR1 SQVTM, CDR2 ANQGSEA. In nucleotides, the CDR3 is TGCAGCGCCGAGGACAGGGAGGAAAAACTGTTTTTT. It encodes CSAEDREEKLFF.

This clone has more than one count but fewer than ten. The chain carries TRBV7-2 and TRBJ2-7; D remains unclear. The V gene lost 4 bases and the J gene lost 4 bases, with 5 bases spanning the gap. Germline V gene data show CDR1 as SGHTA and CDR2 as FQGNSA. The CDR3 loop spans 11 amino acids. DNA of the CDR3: TGTGCCAGCAGCTCCTATTACGAGCAGTACTTC. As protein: CASSSYYEQYF.

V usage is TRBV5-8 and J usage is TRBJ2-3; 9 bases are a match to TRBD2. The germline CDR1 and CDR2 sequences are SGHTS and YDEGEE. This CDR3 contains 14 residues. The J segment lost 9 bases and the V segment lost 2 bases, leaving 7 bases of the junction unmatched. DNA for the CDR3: TGTGCCAGCAGCTTTGGTCTAGCGGGAAGGACGCAGTATTTT. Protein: CASSFGLAGRTQYF.

CDR3 sequence (DNA): TGCGCCAGCAGCCCCCTGGGGACCGGTGGACTAGCGGGCTCCTACGAGCAGTACTTC. Its protein product is CASSPLGTGGLAGSYEQYF. The chain links TRBV5-1 to TRBJ2-7, with TRBD2 matching over 11 bases. This CDR3 region has 19 residues. V gave up 4 bases and J gave up 0 bases; unmatched junction bases: 15. Germline assignment: CDR1 SGHRS and CDR2 YFSETQ. The complete variable domain, with remaining parts taken from reference TRBV5-1 and TRBJ2-7, reads KAGVTQTPRYLIKTRGQQVTLSCSPISGHRSVSWYQQTPGQGLQFLFEYFSETQRNKGNFPGRFSGRQFSNSRSEMNVSTLELGDSALYLCASSPLGTGGLAGSYEQYFGPGTRLTVT.

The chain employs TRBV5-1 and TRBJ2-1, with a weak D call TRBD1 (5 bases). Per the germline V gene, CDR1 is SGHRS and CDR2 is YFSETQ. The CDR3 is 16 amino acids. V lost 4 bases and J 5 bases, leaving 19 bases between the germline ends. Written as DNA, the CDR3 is TGCGCCAGCAGCGTCGAAGACTTTAGGGGAAACAATGAGCAGTTCTTC. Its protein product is CASSVEDFRGNNEQFF.

The chain's CDR3 is CASSADRGRYNEQFF. DNA of the CDR3: TGTGCCAGCAGCGCTGACAGGGGGCGATACAATGAGCAGTTCTTC. The V and J genes are TRBV9 and TRBJ2-1; the match to TRBD1 covers 10 bases. Losses at the gene ends were 3 bases for V and 4 bases for J; bases not matched to a gene: 4. CDR1 is SGDLS, CDR2 YYNGEE, per germline. The CDR3 has 15 residues.

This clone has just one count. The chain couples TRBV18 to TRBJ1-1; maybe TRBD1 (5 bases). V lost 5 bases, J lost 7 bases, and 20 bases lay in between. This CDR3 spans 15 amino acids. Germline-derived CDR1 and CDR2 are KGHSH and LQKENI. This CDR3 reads CASSSIQLIGDEAFF. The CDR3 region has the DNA TGTGCCAGCTCATCAATCCAACTCATAGGGGATGAAGCTTTCTTT. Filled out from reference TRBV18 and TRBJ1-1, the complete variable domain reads NAGVMQNPRHLVRRRGQEARLRCSPMKGHSHVYWYRQLPEEGLKFMVYLQKENIIDESGMPKERFSAEFPKEGPSILRIQQVVRGDSAAYFCASSSIQLIGDEAFFGQGTRLTVV.

For the CDR3, the DNA is TGTGCCACCAGCTGGGGGGGCGGAGATACGCAGTATTTT. Its protein is CATSWGGGDTQYF. The chain uses TRBV15 and TRBJ2-3; maybe TRBD2 (7 bases). CDR1 LNHNV and CDR2 YYDKDF come from the germline V gene (reference sequence). The CDR3 has 13 amino acids. Trimming removed 5 bases at V and 5 bases at J, with 11 bases between.

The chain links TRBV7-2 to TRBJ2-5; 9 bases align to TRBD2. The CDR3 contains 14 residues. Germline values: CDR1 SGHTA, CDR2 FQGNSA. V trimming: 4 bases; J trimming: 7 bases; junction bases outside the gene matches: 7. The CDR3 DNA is TGTGCCAGCAGCTCGGGACTAGCCGGGTGGACCCAGTACTTC. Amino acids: CASSSGLAGWTQYF.

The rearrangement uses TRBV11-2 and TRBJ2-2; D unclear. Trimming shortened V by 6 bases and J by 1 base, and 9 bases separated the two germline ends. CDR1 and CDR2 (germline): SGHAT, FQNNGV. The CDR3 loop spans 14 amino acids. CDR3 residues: CASRALRNTGELFF. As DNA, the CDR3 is TGTGCCAGCAGGGCCTTACGGAACACCGGGGAGCTGTTTTTT.

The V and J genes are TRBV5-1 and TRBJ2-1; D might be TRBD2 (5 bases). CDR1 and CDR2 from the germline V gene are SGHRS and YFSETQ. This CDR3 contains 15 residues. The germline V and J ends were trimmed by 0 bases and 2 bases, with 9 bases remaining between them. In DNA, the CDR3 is TGCGCCAGCAGCTTGGAGATAGCGCCCTACAATGAGCAGTTCTTC. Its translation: CASSLEIAPYNEQFF.

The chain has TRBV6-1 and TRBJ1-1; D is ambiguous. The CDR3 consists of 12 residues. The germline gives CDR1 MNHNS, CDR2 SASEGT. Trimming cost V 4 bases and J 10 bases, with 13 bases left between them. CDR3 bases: TGTGCCAGCAGTGTAGGACTCGGCGGAGCTTTCTTT. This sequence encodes CASSVGLGGAFF.

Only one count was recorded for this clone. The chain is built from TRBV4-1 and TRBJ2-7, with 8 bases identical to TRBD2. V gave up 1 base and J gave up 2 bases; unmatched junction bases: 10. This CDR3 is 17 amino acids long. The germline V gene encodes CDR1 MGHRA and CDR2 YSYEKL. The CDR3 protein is CASSQGYGGGDTYEQYF. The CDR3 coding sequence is TGCGCCAGCAGCCAAGGGTACGGGGGGGGCGATACCTACGAGCAGTACTTC.

CDR3 nucleotide sequence: TGTGCCAGTAGTATCGGCCCGCCTAGATACAATGAGCAGTTCTTC. Translated, it gives CASSIGPPRYNEQFF. This chain links TRBV19 with TRBJ2-1; D ambiguous. The CDR3 is 15 residues long. Germline CDR1 reads LNHDA; CDR2 reads SQIVND (reference sequence). V was trimmed by 3 bases and J by 4 bases, leaving 13 bases between them.

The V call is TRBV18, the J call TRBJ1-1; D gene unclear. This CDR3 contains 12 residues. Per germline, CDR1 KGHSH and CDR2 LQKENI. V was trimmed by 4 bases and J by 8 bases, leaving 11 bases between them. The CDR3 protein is CASSRYIGEAFF. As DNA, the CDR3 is TGTGCCAGCTCACGCTACATCGGGGAAGCTTTCTTT.

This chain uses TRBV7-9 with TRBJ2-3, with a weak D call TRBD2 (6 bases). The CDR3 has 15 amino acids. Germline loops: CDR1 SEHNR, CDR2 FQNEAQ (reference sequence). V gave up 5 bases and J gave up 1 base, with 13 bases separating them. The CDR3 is CASSTRGGGTDTQYF. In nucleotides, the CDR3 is TGTGCCAGCAGCACTCGAGGCGGGGGCACAGATACGCAGTATTTT. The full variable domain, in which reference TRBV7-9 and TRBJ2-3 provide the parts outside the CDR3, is DTGVSQNPRHKITKRGQNVTFRCDPISEHNRLYWYRQTLGQGPEFLTYFQNEAQLEKSRLLSDRFSAERPKGSFSTLEIQRTEQGDSAMYLCASSTRGGGTDTQYFGPGTRLTVL.